A selection of T cell receptor beta chains follows, all from one sample in a study of blood T cell repertoires in COVID-19. Some clones are missing from TCRdb's copy, which holds only in-frame ones; the method was immunoSEQ multiplex PCR. Of 280,000 or so clones in the sample, 88% were seen once. Specimen: peripheral blood. These receptors were taken from a young man with active or convalescent COVID-19. CDR3s include the opening cysteine and the closing phenylalanine or tryptophan. D genes are given only for firm matches. Clone size, where shown, is once, few, many, or a class for clones that have expanded.

CDR3aa	CDR3nt	j_gene	abundance	v_gene	d_gene
CASSQVNAGQVLHF	TGTGCCAGCAGCCAAGTGAATGCGGGACAGGTCCTCCACTTT	TRBJ1-6	NA	TRBV14	TRBD1
CASSLASGGVTDTQYF	TGCGCCAGCAGCTTGGCCAGCGGGGGAGTCACAGATACGCAGTATTTT	TRBJ2-3	NA	TRBV5-1	TRBD2
CASSPGLSHPTDTQYF	TGTGCCAGCAGTCCCGGACTCTCTCATCCTACAGATACGCAGTATTTT	TRBJ2-3	NA	TRBV19	NA
CASSTMASDYEQYF	TGTGCCAGCTCCACTATGGCTAGCGACTACGAGCAGTACTTC	TRBJ2-7	NA	TRBV18	NA
CASSLSGQGETETQYF	TGTGCCAGCAGCTTAAGCGGACAGGGGGAGACAGAGACCCAGTACTTC	TRBJ2-5	NA	TRBV11-3	TRBD1
CASSFKAGSSYNEQFF	TGCGCCAGCAGCTTTAAAGCGGGGAGCTCCTACAATGAGCAGTTCTTC	TRBJ2-1	NA	TRBV5-1	TRBD2
CASSEGQGGNGYTF	TGTGCCAGCAGTGAAGGCCAGGGCGGAAATGGCTACACCTTC	TRBJ1-2	NA	TRBV6-1	NA
CASSYSPTGNTGELFF	TGTGCCAGCAGTTACTCCCCAACAGGGAACACCGGGGAGCTGTTTTTT	TRBJ2-2	NA	TRBV6-5	NA
CASSYSTKSDQPQHF	TGTGCCAGCAGTTACTCAACAAAAAGTGATCAGCCCCAGCATTTT	TRBJ1-5	NA	TRBV6-5	NA
CASSLEQGGYYGYTF	TGTGCCAGCAGCTTGGAACAGGGTGGGTACTATGGCTACACCTTC	TRBJ1-2	NA	TRBV5-6	NA
CATSDSSEQGDQPQHF	TGTGCCACCAGTGATTCTTCTGAACAGGGGGATCAGCCCCAGCATTTT	TRBJ1-5	once	TRBV24-1	TRBD1
CASSYRGQGLYGYTF	TGTGCCAGCAGTTACAGGGGACAGGGCCTCTATGGCTACACCTTC	TRBJ1-2	many	TRBV6-5	TRBD1
CASRATGRGYTF	TGTGCCAGCAGGGCCACAGGAAGGGGCTACACCTTC	TRBJ1-2	once	TRBV6-5	NA
CASSYTPTGTGEGYTF	TGTGCCAGCAGTTACACCCCCACCGGGACAGGGGAAGGCTACACCTTC	TRBJ1-2	NA	TRBV6-6	TRBD1
CASSSRTTTGGRETQYF	TGTGCCAGCAGCTCCCGCACTACGACAGGGGGAAGGGAGACCCAGTACTTC	TRBJ2-5	once	TRBV21-1	NA
CASSMTSGTRNDEQFF	TGCGCCAGCAGCATGACTAGCGGAACTAGGAACGATGAGCAGTTCTTC	TRBJ2-1	NA	TRBV5-1	TRBD2
CASSAGQGTYGYTF	TGTGCCAGCAGCGCAGGACAGGGAACCTATGGCTACACCTTC	TRBJ1-2	NA	TRBV9	TRBD1
CASSPRRQSSYEQYF	TGTGCCAGCAGCCCGAGGCGGCAGAGCTCCTACGAGCAGTACTTC	TRBJ2-7	NA	TRBV6-6	NA
CASSPADYPGQMNTEAFF	TGCGCCAGCAGCCCGGCCGATTACCCGGGACAGATGAACACTGAAGCTTTCTTT	TRBJ1-1	NA	TRBV5-1	TRBD1
CASSPVGTANYGYTF	TGCGCCAGCAGCCCCGTCGGGACAGCTAACTATGGCTACACCTTC	TRBJ1-2	NA	TRBV5-1	TRBD1
CASSPGSEYGYTF	TGTGCCAGCAGCCCGGGGAGTGAATATGGCTACACCTTC	TRBJ1-2	NA	TRBV5-6	NA
CASSLRLAKNIQYF	TGTGCCAGCAGCTTGAGACTAGCCAAAAACATTCAGTACTTC	TRBJ2-4	NA	TRBV13	NA
CATSRKDRFTGELFF	TGTGCCACCAGCAGAAAGGACAGGTTCACCGGGGAGCTGTTTTTT	TRBJ2-2	NA	TRBV15	TRBD1
CASSQRAKLFF	TGTGCCAGCAGCCAAAGAGCAAAACTGTTTTTT	TRBJ1-4	NA	TRBV3-1/TRBV3-2	NA
CASSPGQGYNEQFF	TGTGCCAGCAGCCCGGGACAGGGGTACAATGAGCAGTTCTTC	TRBJ2-1	NA	TRBV7-3	TRBD1
CASSNPPTGGPREKLFF	TGTGCCAGTAGTAACCCTCCAACAGGGGGCCCTAGGGAAAAACTGTTTTTT	TRBJ1-4	NA	TRBV19	TRBD1
CASSESFGGLAVTQETQYF	TGTGCCAGCAGTGAATCCTTCGGGGGACTAGCGGTGACGCAAGAGACCCAGTACTTC	TRBJ2-5	NA	TRBV6-1	TRBD2
CASSAGQGANTEAFF	TGTGCCAGCAGCGCTGGACAGGGGGCTAACACTGAAGCTTTCTTT	TRBJ1-1	NA	TRBV9	TRBD1
CASTLSGRNYGYTF	TGTGCCAGCACCCTAAGCGGCAGGAACTATGGCTACACCTTC	TRBJ1-2	NA	TRBV3-1/TRBV3-2	NA
CASSRTGTGRGYTF	TGTGCCAGCAGTCGAACCGGGACAGGGAGGGGCTACACCTTC	TRBJ1-2	NA	TRBV6-5	TRBD1
CASSGTETNYGYTF	TGTGCCAGCAGCGGGACAGAGACTAACTATGGCTACACCTTC	TRBJ1-2	NA	TRBV7-6	TRBD1
CASSARDRDGEQYF	TGTGCCAGCAGCGCCAGGGACAGGGATGGGGAGCAGTACTTC	TRBJ2-7	NA	TRBV7-2	TRBD1
CASSLRQTGSYGYTF	TGCGCCAGCAGCCTCCGCCAGACAGGGTCCTATGGCTACACCTTC	TRBJ1-2	NA	TRBV4-1	TRBD1
CASSLAEENQPQHF	TGTGCCAGCAGTCTCGCAGAGGAGAATCAGCCCCAGCATTTT	TRBJ1-5	NA	TRBV2	NA
CASKLTGTAVYEQYF	TGTGCCAGCAAACTAACCGGGACAGCTGTTTACGAGCAGTACTTC	TRBJ2-7	many	TRBV6-5	TRBD1
CASSLVTATSTDTQYF	TGTGCCAGCAGCTTGGTTACGGCGACTAGCACAGATACGCAGTATTTT	TRBJ2-3	NA	TRBV5-6	NA
CASSRGNAGGPGTQYF	TGTGCCAGCAGCCGAGGGAACGCGGGGGGGCCGGGTACGCAGTATTTT	TRBJ2-3	once	TRBV27	TRBD2
CATSRDRLAGATDTQYF	TGTGCCACCAGCAGAGATAGGCTCGCGGGGGCCACAGATACGCAGTATTTT	TRBJ2-3	NA	TRBV15	NA
CASSLNSGLSGYTF	TGTGCCAGCAGCTTAAATTCAGGGTTGAGTGGCTACACCTTC	TRBJ1-2	NA	TRBV7-9	NA
CASSEEGTGTGYTF	TGTGCCAGCAGTGAAGAGGGGACAGGGACTGGCTACACCTTC	TRBJ1-2	NA	TRBV6-1	TRBD1
CASSPIRRVASNNEQFF	TGTGCCAGCAGCCCGATACGGAGAGTAGCGTCTAACAATGAGCAGTTCTTC	TRBJ2-1	NA	TRBV7-8	NA